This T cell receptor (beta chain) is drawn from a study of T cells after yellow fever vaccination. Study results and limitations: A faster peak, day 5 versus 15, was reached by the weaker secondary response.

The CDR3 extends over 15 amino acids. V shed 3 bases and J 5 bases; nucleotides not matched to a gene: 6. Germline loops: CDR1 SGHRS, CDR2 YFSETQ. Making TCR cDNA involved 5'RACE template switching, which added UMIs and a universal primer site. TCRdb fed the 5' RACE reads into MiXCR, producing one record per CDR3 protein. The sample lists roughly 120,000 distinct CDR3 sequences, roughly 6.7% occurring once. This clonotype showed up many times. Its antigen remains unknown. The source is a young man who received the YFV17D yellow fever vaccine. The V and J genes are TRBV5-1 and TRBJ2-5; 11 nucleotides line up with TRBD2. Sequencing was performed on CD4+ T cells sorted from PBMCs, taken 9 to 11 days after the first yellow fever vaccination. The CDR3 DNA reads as TGCGCCAGCAGCTATAGCGGGGGGGCCGTCGAGACCCAGTACTTC. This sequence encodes CASSYSGGAVETQYF.